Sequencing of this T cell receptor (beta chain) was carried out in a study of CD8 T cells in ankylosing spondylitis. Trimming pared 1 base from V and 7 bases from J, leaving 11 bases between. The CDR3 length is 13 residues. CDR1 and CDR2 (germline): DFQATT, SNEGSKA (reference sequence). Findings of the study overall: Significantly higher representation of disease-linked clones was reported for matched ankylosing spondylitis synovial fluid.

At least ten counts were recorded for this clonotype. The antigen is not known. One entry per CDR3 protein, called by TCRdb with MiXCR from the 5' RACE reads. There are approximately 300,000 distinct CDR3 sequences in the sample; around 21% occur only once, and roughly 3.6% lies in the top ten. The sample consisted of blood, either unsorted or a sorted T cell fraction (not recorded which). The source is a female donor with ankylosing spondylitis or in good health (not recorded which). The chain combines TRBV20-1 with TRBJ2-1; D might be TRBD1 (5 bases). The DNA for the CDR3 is TGCAGTGCTAGAGCCGACAGCTTAAATGAGCAGTTCTTC. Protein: CSARADSLNEQFF.